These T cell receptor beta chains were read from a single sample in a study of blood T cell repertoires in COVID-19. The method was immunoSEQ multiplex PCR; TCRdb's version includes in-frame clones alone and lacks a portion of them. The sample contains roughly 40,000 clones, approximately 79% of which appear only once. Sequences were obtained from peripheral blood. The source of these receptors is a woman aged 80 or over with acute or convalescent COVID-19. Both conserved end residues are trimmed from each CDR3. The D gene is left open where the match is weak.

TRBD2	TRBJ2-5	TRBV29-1	SVHSGMGQETQY
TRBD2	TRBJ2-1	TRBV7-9	ASSLGAGGGYEQF
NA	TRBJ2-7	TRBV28	ASSSYYYEQY
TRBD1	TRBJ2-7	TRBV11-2	ASSQGQGNYHEQY
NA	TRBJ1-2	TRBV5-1	ASSLAQGRDGYT
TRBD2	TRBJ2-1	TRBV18	ASSRTLAGGYNEQF
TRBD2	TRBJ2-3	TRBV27	ASGGLAVAGGTQY
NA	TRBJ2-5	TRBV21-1	ASGGASGSLETQY
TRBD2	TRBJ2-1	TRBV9	ASAGRAGSYNEQF
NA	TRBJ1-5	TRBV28	ASSWGDQPQH
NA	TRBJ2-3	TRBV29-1	SVTGLPRSGTDTQY
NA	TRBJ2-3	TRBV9	ASSVGLAESTDTQY
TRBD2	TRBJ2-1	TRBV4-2	ASSKGLAENEQF
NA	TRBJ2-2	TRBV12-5	ASGLVRTGELF
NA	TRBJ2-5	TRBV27	ASGRTGLAQETQY
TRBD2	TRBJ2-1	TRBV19	ASSIFLVASGRNEQF
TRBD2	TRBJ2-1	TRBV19	ASSIRAGGGYNEQF
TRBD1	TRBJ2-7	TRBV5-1	ASSYQQGSGEQY
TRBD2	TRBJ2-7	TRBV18	ASSPASGTYEQY
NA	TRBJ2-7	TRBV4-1	ASSQEQFAYEQY
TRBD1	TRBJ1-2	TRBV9	ASSVRDRALYGYT
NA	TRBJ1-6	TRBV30	AWSPREGRAYNSPLH
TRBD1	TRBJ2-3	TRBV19	ASSIGTGGTDTQY
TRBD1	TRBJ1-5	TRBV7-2	ASSTSGGNQPQH
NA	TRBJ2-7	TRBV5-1	ASSPLAGPTYEQY
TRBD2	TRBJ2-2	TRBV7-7	ASSWTSAGELF
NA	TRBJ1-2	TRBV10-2	ASSAGLGDGYT
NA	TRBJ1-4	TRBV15	ATSRGGFWEKLF
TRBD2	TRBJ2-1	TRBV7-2	ASSFLGLAVYNEQF
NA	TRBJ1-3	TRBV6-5	ASSATGLSGNTIY
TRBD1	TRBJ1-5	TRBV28	ASSLLGTGNQPQH
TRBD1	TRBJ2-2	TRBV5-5	ASSSDRLYTGELF
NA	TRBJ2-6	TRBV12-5	ASGSGYPSGGANVLT
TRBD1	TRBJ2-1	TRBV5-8	ASSLAGTGHDNEQF
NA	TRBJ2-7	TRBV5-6	ASSQSNEQY
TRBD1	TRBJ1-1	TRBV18	ASSPQQGAEAF